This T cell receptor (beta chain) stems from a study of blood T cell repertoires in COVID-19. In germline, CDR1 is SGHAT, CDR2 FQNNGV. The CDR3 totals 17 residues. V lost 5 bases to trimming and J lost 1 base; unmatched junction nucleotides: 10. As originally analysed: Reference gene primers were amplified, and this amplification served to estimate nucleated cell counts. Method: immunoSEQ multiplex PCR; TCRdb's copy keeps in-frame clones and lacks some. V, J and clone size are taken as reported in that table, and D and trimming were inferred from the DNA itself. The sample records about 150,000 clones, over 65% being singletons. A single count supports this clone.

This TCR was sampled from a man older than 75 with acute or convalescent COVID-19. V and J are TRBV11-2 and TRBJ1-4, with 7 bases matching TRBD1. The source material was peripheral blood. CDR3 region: CASSNRQGWGTNEKLFF. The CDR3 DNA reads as TGTGCCAGCAGCAACCGACAGGGATGGGGAACTAATGAAAAACTGTTTTTT.